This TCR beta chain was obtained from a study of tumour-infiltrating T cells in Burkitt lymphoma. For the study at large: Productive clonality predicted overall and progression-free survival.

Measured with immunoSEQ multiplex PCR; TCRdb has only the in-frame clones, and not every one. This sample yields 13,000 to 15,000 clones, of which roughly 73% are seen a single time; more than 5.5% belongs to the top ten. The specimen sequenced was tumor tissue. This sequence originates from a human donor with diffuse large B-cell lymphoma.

CDR3 amino acids: CASSQRDREGYTF. As DNA, the CDR3 is TGCGCCAGCAGCCAACGGGACAGGGAAGGCTACACCTTC. This sequence joins TRBV4-1 and TRBJ1-2; 9 bases align to TRBD1. Germline assignment: CDR1 MGHRA and CDR2 YSYEKL. The CDR3 extends over 13 amino acids. J was trimmed by 8 bases and V by 2 bases; bases with no gene match: 3.